These T cell receptor beta chains were read from a single sample in a study of CD8 T cells in ankylosing spondylitis. TCRdb passed the 5' RACE reads through MiXCR, listing each CDR3 protein once. The sample yields some 450,000 distinct CDR3 sequences, under 20% seen once. Sequencing input: blood, either unsorted or a sorted T cell fraction (not recorded which). The receptors originated from a male donor with ankylosing spondylitis. Both conserved end residues are part of each CDR3. Clone size is shown for a subset of rows, as once, few, many or a class of expanded clone.

few,TRBV5-1,CASSLSGSTGNTIYF
.,TRBV28,CASTRFSGDTQYF
few,TRBV6-4,CASSDSTGGRTGELFF
.,TRBV3-1,CASSPLGQTRPQHF
.,TRBV29-1,CSVLGQGGNQPQHF
few,TRBV7-2,CASSPDRGQPQHF
.,TRBV20-1,CSARDNRRISTDTQYF
few,TRBV7-2,CASSLLPGYTEAFF
few,TRBV4-3,CASSFGLAKDYEQYF
.,TRBV20-1,CSARIGQGGEKLFF
.,TRBV11-2,CASSLGSPPWTSGMREQYF
.,TRBV6-5,CASKEGNYGYTF
few,TRBV2,CASWLGGSGANVLTF
.,TRBV6-1,CAGPPGLIVETQYF
.,TRBV4-2,CASSQELDRGSYEQYF
few,TRBV5-1,CASSYGQGNTEAFF
many,TRBV3-1,CASSPDPTPGDYGYTF
.,TRBV5-5,CASSWADTDTQYF
many,TRBV18,CASSPGTSSYEQYF
once,TRBV15,CATSSEGVGGTEAFF
many,TRBV30,CAWSSQGYEQYF
few,TRBV29-1,CSVDTYMNTEAFF
few,TRBV6-2/TRBV6-3,CASSYSGGRNIQYF
.,TRBV13,CASSTQRAGNYEQYF
.,TRBV4-2,CASSQGTGGGETQYF
.,TRBV4-3,CASSPANGGELFF
.,TRBV2,CASTRRNGDDEQFF
few,TRBV28,CASYSLTGGKGYTF
.,TRBV6-2/TRBV6-3,CAGAFGQGVPVELFF